These 12 T cell receptor beta chains were all obtained from the same sample, sequenced in a study of blood T cell repertoires in COVID-19. Profiled with immunoSEQ multiplex PCR; TCRdb holds only in-frame clones, not every one. Among 350,000 to 400,000 clones listed, more than 80% were seen once. Specimen: PBMCs or T cells enriched from blood (not recorded which). These receptors came from a man in his late teens or twenties who had recovered from COVID-19.

The chain recombines TRBV7-2 with TRBJ1-1, with no clear D. Trimming removed 1 base at V and 0 bases at J, with 12 bases between. CDR1 SGHTA and CDR2 FQGNSA come from the germline V gene. The CDR3 totals 16 residues. In nucleotides, the CDR3 is TGTGCCAGCAGCTTAGGCGGCTCTCGAATGAACACTGAAGCTTTCTTT. It codes for CASSLGGSRMNTEAFF.

This chain links TRBV6-5 with TRBJ2-2, with D hard to call. V was cut by 10 bases and J by 4 bases, with 13 bases left in between. This CDR3 is 13 amino acids long. In germline, CDR1 is MNHEY, CDR2 SVGAGI. Written as DNA, the CDR3 is TGTGCCACAAGAGGTCCTCGCACCGGGGAGCTGTTTTTT. Translating it yields CATRGPRTGELFF.

This chain connects TRBV5-4 to TRBJ2-6; 10 bases are shared with TRBD2. The germline gives CDR1 SGHNT, CDR2 YYREEE (reference sequence). V lost 4 bases to trimming and J lost 0 bases; unmatched junction nucleotides: 4. The CDR3 extends over 17 amino acids. The CDR3 protein is CASSQAGGNSGANVLTF. DNA of the CDR3: TGTGCCAGCAGCCAAGCGGGGGGGAACTCTGGGGCCAACGTCCTGACTTTC.

This clone has a handful of counts. The chain is built from TRBV5-1 and TRBJ2-2; D is uncertain. V was trimmed by 8 bases and J by 5 bases, leaving 13 bases between them. Germline lookup yields CDR1 SGHRS and CDR2 YFSETQ. This CDR3 region has 13 residues. CDR3 DNA: TGCGCCAGTAACAATCTCCCTACCGGGGAGCTGTTTTTT. Translation gives CASNNLPTGELFF.

This chain links TRBV6-5 with TRBJ2-7, with unresolved D. The CDR3 runs to 15 residues. Germline CDR1 MNHEY, CDR2 SVGAGI. The ends were cut back, 0 bases at V and 0 bases at J, with 9 bases in the middle. The CDR3 sequence: CASSYSTLDSYEQYF. The CDR3 bases are TGTGCCAGCAGTTACTCGACCCTAGACTCCTACGAGCAGTACTTC.

In its sample, this clone was seen once. The J gene is TRBJ1-1, the V gene TRBV2, with D possibly being TRBD1 (6 bases). Trimming pared 10 bases from V and 0 bases from J, leaving 15 bases between. The CDR3 spans 14 residues. Germline assignment: CDR1 SNHLY and CDR2 FYNNEI. The CDR3 region is CATQGPALNTEAFF. Written as DNA, the CDR3 is TGTGCCACACAGGGCCCAGCGCTGAACACTGAAGCTTTCTTT.

The chain couples TRBV11-2 to TRBJ1-2; maybe TRBD1 (6 bases). V was shortened by 1 base and J by 4 bases, with 16 bases between the two germline ends. The CDR3 contains 16 residues. Germline CDR1 and CDR2: SGHAT and FQNNGV. In DNA form, the CDR3 reads TGTGCCAGCAGCTTAGCCCCGGGAGGGGGGACCTATGGCTACACCTTC. Protein sequence: CASSLAPGGGTYGYTF.

This clone came up once. The genes are TRBV28 and TRBJ2-1, with 12 bases lining up with TRBD2. The CDR3 runs to 15 residues. V gave up 5 bases and J gave up 9 bases; unmatched junction bases: 8. Germline V gives CDR1 MDHEN, CDR2 SYDVKM. The chain's CDR3 is CASSQSTSGRGEQFF. The CDR3 DNA follows: TGTGCCAGCAGTCAATCGACTAGCGGGAGAGGTGAGCAGTTCTTC.

V is TRBV19 and J is TRBJ2-6; the match to TRBD1 covers 8 bases. With V trimmed by 8 bases and J by 1 base, 1 base remained unmatched. The CDR3 covers 14 residues. The germline V gene has CDR1 LNHDA and CDR2 SQIVND (reference sequence). This CDR3 is CASRTGSGANVLTF. The DNA for the CDR3 is TGTGCCAGTCGGACAGGGTCTGGGGCCAACGTCCTGACTTTC.

V gene TRBV2 combines with J gene TRBJ1-5, with D unclear. The V end was cut by 4 bases, the J end by 4 bases, with 11 bases between. This CDR3 has 14 amino acids. CDR1 and CDR2 from the germline V gene are SNHLY and FYNNEI. CDR3 in amino acids: CASSVRAVNQPQHF. In nucleotides, the CDR3 is TGTGCCAGCAGTGTGCGGGCCGTGAATCAGCCCCAGCATTTT.

J is TRBJ2-1 and V is TRBV6-5, with 9 bases matching TRBD2. This CDR3 contains 16 residues. With V trimmed by 4 bases and J by 0 bases, 4 bases remained unmatched. Germline assignment: CDR1 MNHEY and CDR2 SVGAGI. CDR3 loop: CASSLISGSSYNEQFF. The CDR3 coding sequence is TGTGCCAGCAGTTTGATTAGCGGGAGCTCCTACAATGAGCAGTTCTTC.

The chain recombines TRBV6-5 with TRBJ2-1, with D possibly TRBD1 on 8 matching bases. Germline loops: CDR1 MNHEY, CDR2 SVGAGI. V gave up 5 bases and J gave up 3 bases, with 14 bases separating them. The CDR3 spans 15 residues. CDR3: CASSKTGEGYNEQFF. In nucleotides, the CDR3 is TGTGCCAGCAGTAAGACAGGGGAGGGCTACAATGAGCAGTTCTTC.